A few counts support the clone carrying this TCR beta chain. This sample is part of a study of cytomegalovirus exposure and HLA in healthy donors. Primers: 60 Vbeta forward and 13 Jbeta reverse. Produced via immunoSEQ multiplex PCR; TCRdb's table is partial and in-frame only. There are approximately 190,000 clones in the sample; 81% occur only once, and approximately 3.9% lies in the top ten. Between the trimmed V and J ends, which lost 2 bases and 8 bases, there was a span of 10 bases. Germline CDR1 reads MGHRA; CDR2 reads YSYEKL. This CDR3 has 13 residues. Input material: PBMCs. This sequence originates from a man aged 50 or older in good health and CMV-seronegative. The chain has TRBV4-1 and TRBJ1-5; tentatively, D is TRBD1 (6 bases). DNA for the CDR3: TGCGCCAGCAGCCAACAGGGGAGGGAGCCCCAGCATTTT. Its protein product is CASSQQGREPQHF.